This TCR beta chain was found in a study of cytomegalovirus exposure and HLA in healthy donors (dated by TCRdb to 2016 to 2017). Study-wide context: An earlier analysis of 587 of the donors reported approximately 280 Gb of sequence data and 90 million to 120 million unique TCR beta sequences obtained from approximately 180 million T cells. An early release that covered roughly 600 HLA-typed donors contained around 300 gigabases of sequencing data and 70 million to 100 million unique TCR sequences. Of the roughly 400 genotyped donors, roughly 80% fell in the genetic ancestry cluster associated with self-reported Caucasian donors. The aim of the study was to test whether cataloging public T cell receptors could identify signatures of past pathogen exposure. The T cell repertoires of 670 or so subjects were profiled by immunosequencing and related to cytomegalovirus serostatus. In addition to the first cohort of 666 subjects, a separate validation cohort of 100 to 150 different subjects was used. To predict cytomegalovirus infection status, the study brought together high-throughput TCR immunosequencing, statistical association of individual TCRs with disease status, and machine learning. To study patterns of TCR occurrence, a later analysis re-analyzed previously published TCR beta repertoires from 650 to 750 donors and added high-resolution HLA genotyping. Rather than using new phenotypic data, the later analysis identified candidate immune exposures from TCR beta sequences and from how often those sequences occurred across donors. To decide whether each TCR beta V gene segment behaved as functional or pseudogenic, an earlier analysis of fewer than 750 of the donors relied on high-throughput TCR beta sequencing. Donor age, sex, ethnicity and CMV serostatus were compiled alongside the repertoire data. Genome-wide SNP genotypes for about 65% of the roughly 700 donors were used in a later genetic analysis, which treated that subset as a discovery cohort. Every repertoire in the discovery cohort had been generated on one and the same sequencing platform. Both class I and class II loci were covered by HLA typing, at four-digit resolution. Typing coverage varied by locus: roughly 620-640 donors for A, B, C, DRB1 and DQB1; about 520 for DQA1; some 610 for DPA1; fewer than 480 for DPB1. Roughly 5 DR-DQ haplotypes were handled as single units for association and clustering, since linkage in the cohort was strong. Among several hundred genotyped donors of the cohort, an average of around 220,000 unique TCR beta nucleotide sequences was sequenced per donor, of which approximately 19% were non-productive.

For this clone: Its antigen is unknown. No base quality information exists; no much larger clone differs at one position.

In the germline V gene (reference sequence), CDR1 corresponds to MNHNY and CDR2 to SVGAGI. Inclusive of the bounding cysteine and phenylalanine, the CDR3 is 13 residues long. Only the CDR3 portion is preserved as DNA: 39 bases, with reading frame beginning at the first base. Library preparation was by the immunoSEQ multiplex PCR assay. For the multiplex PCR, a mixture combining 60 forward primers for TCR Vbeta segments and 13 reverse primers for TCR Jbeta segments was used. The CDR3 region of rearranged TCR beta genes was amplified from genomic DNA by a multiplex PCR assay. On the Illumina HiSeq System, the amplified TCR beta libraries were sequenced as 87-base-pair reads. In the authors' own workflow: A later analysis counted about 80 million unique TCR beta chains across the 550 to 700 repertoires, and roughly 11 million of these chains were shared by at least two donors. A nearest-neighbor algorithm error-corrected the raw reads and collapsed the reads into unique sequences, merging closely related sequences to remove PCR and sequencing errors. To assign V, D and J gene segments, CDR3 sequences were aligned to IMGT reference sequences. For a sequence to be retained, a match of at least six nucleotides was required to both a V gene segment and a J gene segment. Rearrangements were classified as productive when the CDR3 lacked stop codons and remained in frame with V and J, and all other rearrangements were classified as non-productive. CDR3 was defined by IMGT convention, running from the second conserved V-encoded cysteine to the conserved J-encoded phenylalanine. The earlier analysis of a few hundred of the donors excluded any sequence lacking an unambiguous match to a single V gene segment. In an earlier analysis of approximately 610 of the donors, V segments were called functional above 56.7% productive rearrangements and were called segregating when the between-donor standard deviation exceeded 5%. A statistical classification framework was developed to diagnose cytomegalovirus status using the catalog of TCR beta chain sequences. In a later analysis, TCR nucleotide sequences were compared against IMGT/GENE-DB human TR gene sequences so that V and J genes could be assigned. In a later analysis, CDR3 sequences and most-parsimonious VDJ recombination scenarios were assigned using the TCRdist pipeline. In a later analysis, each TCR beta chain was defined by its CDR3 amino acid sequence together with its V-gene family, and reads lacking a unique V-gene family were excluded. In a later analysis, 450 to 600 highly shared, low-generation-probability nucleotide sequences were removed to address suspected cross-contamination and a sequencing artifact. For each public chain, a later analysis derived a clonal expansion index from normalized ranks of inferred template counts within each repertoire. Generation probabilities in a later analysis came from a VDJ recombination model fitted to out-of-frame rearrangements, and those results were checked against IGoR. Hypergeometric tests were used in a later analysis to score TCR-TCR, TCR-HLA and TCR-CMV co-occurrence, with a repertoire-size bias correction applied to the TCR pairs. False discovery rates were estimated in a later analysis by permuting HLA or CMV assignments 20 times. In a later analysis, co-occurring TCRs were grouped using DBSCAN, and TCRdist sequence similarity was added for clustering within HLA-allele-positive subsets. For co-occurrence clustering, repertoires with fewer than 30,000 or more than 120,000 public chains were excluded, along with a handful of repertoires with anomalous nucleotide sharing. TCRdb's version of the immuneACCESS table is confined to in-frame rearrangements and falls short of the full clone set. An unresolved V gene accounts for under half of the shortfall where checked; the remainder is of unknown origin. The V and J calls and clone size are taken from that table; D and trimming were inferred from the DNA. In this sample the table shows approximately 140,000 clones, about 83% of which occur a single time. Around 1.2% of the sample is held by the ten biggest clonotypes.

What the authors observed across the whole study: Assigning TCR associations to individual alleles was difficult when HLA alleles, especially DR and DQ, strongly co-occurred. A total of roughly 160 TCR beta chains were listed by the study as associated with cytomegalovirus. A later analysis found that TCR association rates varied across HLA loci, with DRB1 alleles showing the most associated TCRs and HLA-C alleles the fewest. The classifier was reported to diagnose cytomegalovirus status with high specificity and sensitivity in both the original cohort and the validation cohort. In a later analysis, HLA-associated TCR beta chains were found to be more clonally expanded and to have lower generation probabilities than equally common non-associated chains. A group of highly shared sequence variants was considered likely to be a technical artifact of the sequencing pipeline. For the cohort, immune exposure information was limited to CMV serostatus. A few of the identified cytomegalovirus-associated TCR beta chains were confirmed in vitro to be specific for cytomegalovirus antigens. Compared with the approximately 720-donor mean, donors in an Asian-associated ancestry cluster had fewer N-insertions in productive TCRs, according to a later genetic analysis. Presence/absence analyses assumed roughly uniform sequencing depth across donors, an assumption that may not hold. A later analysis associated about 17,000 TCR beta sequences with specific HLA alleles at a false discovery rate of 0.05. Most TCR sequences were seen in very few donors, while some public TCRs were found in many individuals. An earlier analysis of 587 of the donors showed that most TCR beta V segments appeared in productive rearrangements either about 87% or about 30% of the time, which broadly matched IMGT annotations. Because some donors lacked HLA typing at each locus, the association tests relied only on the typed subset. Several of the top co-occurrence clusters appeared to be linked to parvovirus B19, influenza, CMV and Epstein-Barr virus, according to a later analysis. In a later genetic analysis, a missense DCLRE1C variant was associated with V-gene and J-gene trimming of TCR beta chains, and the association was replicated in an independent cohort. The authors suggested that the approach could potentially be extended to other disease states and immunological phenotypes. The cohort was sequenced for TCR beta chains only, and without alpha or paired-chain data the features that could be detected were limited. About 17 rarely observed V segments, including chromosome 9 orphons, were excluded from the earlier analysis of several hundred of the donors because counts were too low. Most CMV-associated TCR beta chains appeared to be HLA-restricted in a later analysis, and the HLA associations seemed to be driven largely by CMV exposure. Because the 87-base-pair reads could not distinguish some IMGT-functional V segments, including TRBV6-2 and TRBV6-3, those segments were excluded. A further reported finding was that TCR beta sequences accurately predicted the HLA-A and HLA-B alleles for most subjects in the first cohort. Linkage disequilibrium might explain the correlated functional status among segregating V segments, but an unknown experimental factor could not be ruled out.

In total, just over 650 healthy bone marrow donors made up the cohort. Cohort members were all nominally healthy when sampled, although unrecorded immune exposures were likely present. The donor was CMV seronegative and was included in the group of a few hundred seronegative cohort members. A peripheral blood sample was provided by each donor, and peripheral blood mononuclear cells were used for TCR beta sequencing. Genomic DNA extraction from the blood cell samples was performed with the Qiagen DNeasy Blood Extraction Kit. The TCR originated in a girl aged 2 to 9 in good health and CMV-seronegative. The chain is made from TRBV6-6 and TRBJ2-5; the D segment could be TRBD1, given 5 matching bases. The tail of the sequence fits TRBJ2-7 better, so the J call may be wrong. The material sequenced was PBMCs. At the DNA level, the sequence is TGTGCCAGCAGTAGGGGCGAAACCTACGAGCAGTACTTC. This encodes CASSRGETYEQYF.